The 28 T cell receptor beta chains in this list originate from one sample, sequenced in a study of blood T cell repertoires in COVID-19. Sequenced by immunoSEQ multiplex PCR; TCRdb stores in-frame clones only, minus some. The sample records 190,000 or so clones, around 82% being singletons. The sample was PBMCs or T cells enriched from blood (not recorded which). These receptors all stem from a middle-aged man who had recovered from COVID-19.

V is TRBV11-2 and J is TRBJ1-1; maybe TRBD1 (5 bases). V gave up 10 bases and J gave up 3 bases, with 30 bases separating them. Germline CDR1 SGHAT, CDR2 FQNNGV. The CDR3 has 18 amino acids. For the CDR3, the DNA is TGTGCCACCCCATGGGGCTACTCAGGTTCCCTCCCCGACACTGAAGCTTTCTTT. It yields the protein CATPWGYSGSLPDTEAFF.

The chain has TRBV4-3 and TRBJ1-1; 7 bases are shared with TRBD1. The CDR3 extends over 14 amino acids. The germline V gene encodes CDR1 LGHNA and CDR2 YSLEER. V shed 4 bases, J shed 6 bases, and the junction held 8 bases outside the gene matches. CDR3 residues: CASSPIDRASEAFF. Written as DNA, the CDR3 is TGCGCCAGCAGCCCTATAGACAGGGCCTCTGAAGCTTTCTTT.

The chain links TRBV4-1 to TRBJ2-1; tentative D call: TRBD2 (5 bases). The V gene lost 4 bases and the J gene lost 2 bases, with 12 bases spanning the gap. The germline CDR1 and CDR2 sequences are MGHRA and YSYEKL. The CDR3 totals 15 residues. The CDR3 DNA is TGCGCCAGCAGCCCCGGGCTAGCAACCTACAATGAGCAGTTCTTC. This sequence encodes CASSPGLATYNEQFF.

As for this clone: Other DNA sequences from this sample encode an identical CDR3 as well. This chain joins TRBV5-6 and TRBJ1-1; D is ambiguous. Deletions cut 0 bases from V and 1 base from J, with 7 bases between. The CDR3 runs 14 residues. Looked up from germline, CDR1 is SGHDT and CDR2 is YYEEEE. CDR3 sequence: CASSLAPGNTEAFF. CDR3 DNA sequence: TGTGCCAGCAGCTTGGCCCCCGGGAACACTGAAGCTTTCTTT.

This clone occurred once. The V and J genes are TRBV9 and TRBJ2-5; D ambiguous. Germline CDR1 is SGDLS and CDR2 is YYNGEE. The length of the CDR3 is 14 residues. Trimming pared 0 bases from V and 5 bases from J, leaving 11 bases between. The CDR3 nucleotides are TGTGCCAGCAGCGTAGACAACCATAAGGAGACCCAGTACTTC. Encoded protein: CASSVDNHKETQYF.

This clone was found many times. The V and J genes are TRBV4-3 and TRBJ2-1, with 8 bases that match TRBD2. The CDR3 runs to 15 residues. The germline CDR1 and CDR2 sequences are LGHNA and YSLEER. V dropped 3 bases and J dropped 3; count of bases not matched to a gene: 4. Here the CDR3 DNA reads TGCGCCAGCAGCCAGACACTAGCGGACTACAATGAGCAGTTCTTC. This translates into CASSQTLADYNEQFF.

This rearrangement joins TRBV30 to TRBJ2-4; the match to TRBD2 covers 7 bases. Germline loops: CDR1 GTSNPN, CDR2 SVGIG (reference sequence). V was clipped by 2 bases and J by 15 bases; unmatched bases: 10. CDR3 length: 12 residues. In DNA form, the CDR3 reads TGTGCCTGGAGTTTAAAGCGGGGTGCCCTGTACTTC. It encodes CAWSLKRGALYF.

This clone was seen only once. CDR3 sequence reads: CASSESPGILETQYF. For the CDR3, the DNA is TGTGCCAGCAGTGAATCCCCGGGAATTCTAGAGACCCAGTACTTC. This sequence joins TRBV6-1 and TRBJ2-5; D is perhaps TRBD2 (5 bases). Germline V gene data show CDR1 as MNHNS and CDR2 as SASEGT. Trimming shortened V by 2 bases and J by 4 bases, and 14 bases separated the two germline ends. The CDR3 runs to 15 residues.

The J gene is TRBJ2-7, the V gene TRBV7-8; the match to TRBD1 covers 9 bases. This CDR3 is built from 15 residues. Germline V CDR1 and CDR2: SGHVS, FQNEAQ. The J segment lost 6 bases and the V segment lost 3 bases, leaving 9 bases of the junction unmatched. CDR3 protein: CASSLYRDRVGEQYF. In DNA, the CDR3 is TGTGCCAGCAGCTTGTACCGGGACAGGGTGGGCGAGCAGTACTTC.

The chain employs TRBV6-1 and TRBJ1-2; D might be TRBD1 (5 bases). Germline assignment: CDR1 MNHNS and CDR2 SASEGT. The ends were cut back, 4 bases at V and 4 bases at J, with 22 bases in the middle. The CDR3 length is 17 residues. The CDR3 coding sequence is TGTGCCAGCAGTGGTACGGGGGATATGCCCGCCGGCTATGGCTACACCTTC. It specifies CASSGTGDMPAGYGYTF.

The genes are TRBV7-2 and TRBJ2-7; TRBD2 is a possible D gene (6 bases). Germline CDR1 is SGHTA and CDR2 is FQGNSA. This CDR3 spans 15 amino acids. The V and J ends lost 5 bases and 4 bases respectively, with 18 bases between them. The CDR3 DNA is TGTGCCAGCAGCGCAGGACTATATAAATCATACGAGCAGTACTTC. Its protein product is CASSAGLYKSYEQYF.

This clone has only a few counts. This chain joins TRBV5-6 and TRBJ1-1; D unresolved. The V gene lost 4 bases and the J gene lost 4 bases, with 14 bases spanning the gap. The CDR3 extends over 14 amino acids. The germline V gene encodes CDR1 SGHDT and CDR2 YYEEEE. The CDR3 loop is CASSPTPMGTEAFF. The CDR3 bases are TGTGCCAGCAGCCCGACACCTATGGGCACTGAAGCTTTCTTT. The complete variable domain, with remaining parts taken from reference TRBV5-6 and TRBJ1-1, reads DAGVTQSPTHLIKTRGQQVTLRCSPKSGHDTVSWYQQALGQGPQFIFQYYEEEERQRGNFPDRFSGHQFPNYSSELNVNALLLGDSALYLCASSPTPMGTEAFFGQGTRLTVV.

The sample holds a few counts of this clone. The chain has TRBV5-5 and TRBJ2-7, with 8 bases lining up with TRBD1. The CDR3 contains 14 residues. V lost 0 bases to trimming and J lost 6 bases; unmatched junction nucleotides: 5. CDR1 SGHKS and CDR2 YYEKEE come from the germline V gene (reference sequence). The CDR3 DNA reads TGTGCCAGCAGCTTGGGGGACAGGATTATCGAGCAGTACTTC. This sequence encodes CASSLGDRIIEQYF.

This clone was observed many times. CDR3 in amino acids: CASSHRTSASWEQFF. The CDR3 bases are TGTGCCAGCAGCCATCGGACTAGCGCTAGTTGGGAGCAGTTCTTC. The rearrangement links TRBV3-1 (or the pseudogene TRBV3-2) to TRBJ2-1, with 9 bases identical to TRBD2. Losses at the gene ends were 3 bases for V and 10 bases for J; bases not matched to a gene: 10. The CDR3 is 15 residues long. CDR1 is LGHDT and CDR2 is YNNKEL in the germline V gene (reference sequence).

This clone was counted once. V is TRBV11-2 and J is TRBJ1-1; D uncertain. The CDR3 extends over 13 amino acids. V was pared by 1 base and J by 6 bases, with 9 bases between. The germline V gene has CDR1 SGHAT and CDR2 FQNNGV. The CDR3 DNA sequence: TGTGCCAGCAGCTTAGTCGGGGTTGCTGAAGCTTTCTTT. Protein sequence: CASSLVGVAEAFF. Based on the CDR3 plus reference TRBV11-2 and TRBJ1-1, the full variable domain is EAGVAQSPRYKIIEKRQSVAFWCNPISGHATLYWYQQILGQGPKLLIQFQNNGVVDDSQLPKDRFSAERLKGVDSTLKIQPAKLEDSAVYLCASSLVGVAEAFFGQGTRLTVV.

The V and J genes are TRBV7-9 and TRBJ1-5; maybe TRBD1 (6 bases). Germline CDR1 reads SEHNR; CDR2 reads FQNEAQ (reference sequence). The CDR3 totals 15 residues. Trimming left V 3 bases short and J 0 bases short, with 9 bases between. CDR3 in amino acids: CASSLETGSNQPQHF. The CDR3 DNA is TGTGCCAGCAGCTTGGAGACAGGTAGCAATCAGCCCCAGCATTTT.

V usage is TRBV19 and J usage is TRBJ2-2; D possibly corresponds to TRBD2 (6 bases). Trimming took 3 bases from V and 0 from J, leaving 14 bases between them. The CDR3 extends over 17 amino acids. Germline assignment: CDR1 LNHDA and CDR2 SQIVND (reference sequence). CDR3 loop: CASSIIRDSANTGELFF. The CDR3 nucleotides read TGTGCCAGTAGTATTATCCGGGACTCCGCGAACACCGGGGAGCTGTTTTTT.

This chain connects TRBV7-6 to TRBJ2-1; 10 bases are shared with TRBD2. V was clipped by 5 bases and J by 7 bases; unmatched bases: 11. Germline-derived CDR1 and CDR2 are SGHVS and FNYEAQ. The CDR3 is 16 residues long. The chain's CDR3 is CASSPSGRANSNEQFF. The CDR3 region has the DNA TGTGCCAGCAGCCCAAGCGGGAGGGCCAATTCAAATGAGCAGTTCTTC.

This clone was counted at least ten times. The rearrangement joins TRBV7-3 to TRBJ2-1, with a possible D match to TRBD1 (5 bases). With 2 bases removed from V and 4 bases from J, the gap between germline ends came to 15 bases. Per the germline V gene, CDR1 is SGHTA and CDR2 is FQGTGA. This CDR3 is built from 16 residues. For the CDR3, the DNA is TGTGCCAGCAGCTTAGGGGTGCTGGGGCGATACAATGAGCAGTTCTTC. Its protein product is CASSLGVLGRYNEQFF.

The chain recombines TRBV4-3 with TRBJ1-6; TRBD1 matches 7 bases. The CDR3 has 15 residues. J gave up 10 bases and V 3 bases, and 9 bases lay outside the gene matches. The germline V gene has CDR1 LGHNA and CDR2 YSLEER. The CDR3 coding sequence is TGCGCCAGCAGCCAGGATAGGACAGGCAGGTCACCCCTCCACTTT. Its protein product is CASSQDRTGRSPLHF.

This clone was counted a few times. The J gene is TRBJ1-4, the V gene TRBV19; 7 nucleotides match TRBD1. J lost 3 bases, V lost 6 bases, and 10 bases had no gene match. CDR3 length: 16 residues. CDR1 and CDR2 (germline): LNHDA, SQIVND (reference sequence). CDR3: CASRPPRGTANEKLFF. Written as DNA, the CDR3 is TGTGCCAGTAGGCCCCCTAGGGGGACAGCTAATGAAAAACTGTTTTTT.

This clone came up once. This rearrangement joins TRBV23-1 to TRBJ2-7; 7 bases are shared with TRBD2. TRBV23-1 is an ORF, with its function uncertain. V shed 8 bases and J 2 bases; nucleotides not matched to a gene: 9. This CDR3 is 14 amino acids long. As DNA, the CDR3 is TGCGCCAGCCCCAATGGGGGGGATCCCTACGAGCAGTACGTC. It yields the protein CASPNGGDPYEQYV.

V usage is TRBV3-1 (or the pseudogene TRBV3-2) and J usage is TRBJ2-1; TRBD2 matches 10 bases. The germline gives CDR1 LGHDT, CDR2 YNNKEL (reference sequence). The J segment lost 1 base and the V segment lost 4 bases, leaving 7 bases of the junction unmatched. The CDR3 loop spans 17 amino acids. The CDR3 nucleotides read TGTGCCAGCAGCCCCGGACTAGCGGAGACTTCCTACAATGAGCAGTTCTTC. Its protein product is CASSPGLAETSYNEQFF.

This clone appeared a few times. The rearrangement uses TRBV29-1 and TRBJ2-3, with 9 bases matching TRBD2. Per germline, CDR1 SQVTM and CDR2 ANQGSEA. J lost 6 bases, V lost 4 bases, and 8 bases had no gene match. The CDR3 runs 14 residues. CDR3 nucleotides: TGCAGCGTTGTAGCTAGCGGGATGCCGGATACGCAGTATTTT. Translated: CSVVASGMPDTQYF.

This clone occurred once. The chain has TRBV30 and TRBJ2-2; tentative D call: TRBD1 (6 bases). Germline-derived CDR1 and CDR2 are GTSNPN and SVGIG (reference sequence). V lost 2 bases and J 5 bases, leaving 9 bases between the germline ends. The CDR3 covers 13 residues. CDR3 protein: CAWSTDRTGELFF. CDR3 in DNA: TGTGCCTGGAGTACTGACAGGACCGGGGAGCTGTTTTTT.

V gene TRBV3-1 (or the pseudogene TRBV3-2) combines with J gene TRBJ2-3; the match to TRBD2 covers 8 bases. In germline, CDR1 is LGHDT, CDR2 YNNKEL (reference sequence). This CDR3 region has 18 residues. Trimming removed 0 bases from V and 3 bases from J; junction bases left unmatched: 11. The DNA of the CDR3 is TGTGCCAGCAGCCAAGATCTGGGGACTAGTACCCTTACAGATACGCAGTATTTT. Residues: CASSQDLGTSTLTDTQYF.

The chain uses TRBV12-5 and TRBJ2-7; 8 positions match TRBD2. CDR3 length equals 20 residues. Per germline, CDR1 LGHNT and CDR2 FRNRAP. The V and J ends lost 2 bases and 5 bases, in that order; junction bases with no gene match: 23. This chain's CDR3 is CASGLPPRRAGGHERDEQYF. CDR3 DNA sequence: TGTGCTAGTGGTTTGCCCCCCCGTCGTGCGGGAGGCCACGAGCGGGACGAGCAGTACTTC.

The chain carries TRBV28 and TRBJ1-1; possible D gene TRBD1, 6 bases. Trimming took 6 bases from V and 4 from J, leaving 9 bases between them. The CDR3 extends over 12 amino acids. Germline-derived CDR1 and CDR2 are MDHEN and SYDVKM. CDR3 DNA sequence: TGTGCCAGCAGACAGGGACGCACTGAAGCTTTCTTT. It translates to CASRQGRTEAFF.